These 3 T cell receptor beta chains were sequenced from one sample in a study of blood T cell repertoires in COVID-19. Data came from immunoSEQ multiplex PCR; TCRdb stores just in-frame clones and leaves some out. The top ten hold over 3.5% of the sample, which has roughly 49,000 clones, approximately 86% seen once. Sequences were obtained from peripheral blood. The receptors here all came from a man older than 75 with active COVID-19.

The table lists this clone with a few counts. This CDR3 reads CASSYGGDPGGYTF. The CDR3 DNA reads TGTGCCAGCAGTTACGGGGGGGACCCTGGGGGCTACACCTTC. The V and J genes are TRBV6-5 and TRBJ1-2; possibly TRBD1 for D (5 bases). The CDR3 consists of 14 residues. The V gene lost 2 bases and the J gene lost 8 bases, with 15 bases spanning the gap. Germline assignment: CDR1 MNHEY and CDR2 SVGAGI.

J is TRBJ2-1 and V is TRBV24-1; the match to TRBD1 covers 7 bases. This CDR3 region has 14 residues. Germline V CDR1 and CDR2: KGHDR, SFDVKD. J gave up 6 bases and V 7 bases, and 8 bases lay outside the gene matches. The CDR3 coding sequence is TGTGCCACCAGCAGGACAGGAGCTGTCAATGAGCAGTTCTTC. Translation gives CATSRTGAVNEQFF.

The CDR3 reads CASSLGLENTEAFF. Here the CDR3 DNA reads TGTGCCAGCAGCTTGGGTTTAGAGAACACTGAAGCTTTCTTT. V usage is TRBV5-5 and J usage is TRBJ1-1, with D uncertain. V was cut by 0 bases and J by 1 base, with 7 bases left in between. Germline values: CDR1 SGHKS, CDR2 YYEKEE (reference sequence). The CDR3 consists of 14 residues.